These 30 T cell receptor beta chains were all obtained from the same sample, sequenced in a study of T cell responses to AZD1222 COVID-19 vaccine. Sequencing was performed with immunoSEQ multiplex PCR; in TCRdb, only in-frame clones are kept and a portion is missing. The data show 65,000 to 80,000 clones, with roughly 87% seen just once and about 22% held by the top ten. The sequenced sample was peripheral blood, obtained on day 0 of AZD1222 vaccination. The receptors shown here come from an adult in good health.

The CDR3 is CASSLAGTVNQPQHF. The CDR3 DNA reads as TGTGCCAGCAGCTTGGCCGGGACAGTCAATCAGCCCCAGCATTTT. This chain uses TRBV5-6 with TRBJ1-5; TRBD1 agrees at 7 bases. CDR3 length: 15 residues. V trimming: 0 bases; J trimming: 3 bases; junction bases outside the gene matches: 3. Germline loops: CDR1 SGHDT, CDR2 YYEEEE. Complete variable domain (other parts from reference TRBV5-6 and TRBJ1-5): DAGVTQSPTHLIKTRGQQVTLRCSPKSGHDTVSWYQQALGQGPQFIFQYYEEEERQRGNFPDRFSGHQFPNYSSELNVNALLLGDSALYLCASSLAGTVNQPQHFGDGTRLSIL.

This chain links TRBV5-4 with TRBJ2-1; no clear D gene. CDR3 length equals 11 residues. Germline V gene sequence: CDR1 SGHNT, CDR2 YYREEE (reference sequence). The ends were cut back, 0 bases at V and 12 bases at J, with 7 bases in the middle. Written as DNA, the CDR3 is TGTGCCAGCAGCTTGGGAATAGGGCAGTTCTTC. Residues: CASSLGIGQFF.

The chain is built from TRBV4-1 and TRBJ2-1; maybe TRBD2 (6 bases). Deletions cut 5 bases from V and 7 bases from J, with 12 bases between. The CDR3 runs to 13 residues. From germline, CDR1 is MGHRA and CDR2 YSYEKL. The DNA of the CDR3 is TGCGCCAGCAGCGTCGGAGGGAGGAATGAGCAGTTCTTC. It encodes CASSVGGRNEQFF.

The V and J genes are TRBV18 and TRBJ1-4, with a weak D call TRBD1 (6 bases). CDR3 length: 16 residues. The germline gives CDR1 KGHSH, CDR2 LQKENI. V was clipped by 2 bases and J by 5 bases, with 15 bases between them. The CDR3 reads CASSPIRQDANEKLFF. CDR3 DNA sequence: TGTGCCAGCTCACCAATCCGACAGGATGCCAATGAAAAACTGTTTTTT.

This rearrangement joins TRBV28 to TRBJ2-5; D remains ambiguous. Trimming removed 8 bases at V and 4 bases at J, with 5 bases between. Germline V gene sequence: CDR1 MDHEN, CDR2 SYDVKM. The CDR3 has 10 residues. The DNA for the CDR3 is TGTGCCAGCTTGGGAGAGACCCAGTACTTC. This encodes CASLGETQYF.

This rearrangement joins TRBV28 to TRBJ1-2; D may be TRBD1 (6 bases). The CDR3 has 15 amino acids. Germline V gene data show CDR1 as MDHEN and CDR2 as SYDVKM. V was shortened by 6 bases and J by 8 bases, with 22 bases between the two germline ends. The CDR3 is CASRPSDSPFYGYTF. CDR3 in DNA: TGTGCCAGCAGACCTTCGGACAGTCCTTTTTACGGCTACACCTTC.

The gene calls are TRBV5-1 and TRBJ2-7; D unclear. The CDR3 length is 14 residues. The V gene lost 7 bases and the J gene lost 0 bases, with 14 bases spanning the gap. Germline lookup yields CDR1 SGHRS and CDR2 YFSETQ. The DNA for the CDR3 is TGCGCCAGCTCCCTCACCTCCTCCTCCTACGAGCAGTACTTC. This codes for CASSLTSSSYEQYF.

This clone was observed a handful of times. The genes are TRBV12-3 or TRBV12-4 and TRBJ1-1, with D tentatively TRBD1 (5 bases). Trimming pared 3 bases from V and 10 bases from J, leaving 15 bases between. CDR3 length: 13 amino acids. CDR3 in amino acids: CASSFVPGDPAFF. DNA for the CDR3: TGTGCCAGCAGTTTCGTTCCTGGGGACCCAGCTTTCTTT.

This clone was observed once. The genes are TRBV6-5 and TRBJ1-6, with a weak D call TRBD1 (5 bases). CDR1 is MNHEY and CDR2 is SVGAGI in the germline V gene. The CDR3 loop spans 12 amino acids. V dropped 8 bases and J dropped 9 bases, with 11 bases sitting between them. In DNA, the CDR3 is TGTGCCAGCTGGGGGTCGGGTTCACCCCTCCACTTT. Translation: CASWGSGSPLHF.

The rearrangement uses TRBV11-3 and TRBJ2-1; the match to TRBD2 covers 7 bases. This CDR3 comprises 15 residues. J was trimmed by 5 bases and V by 4 bases; bases with no gene match: 8. Germline CDR1 is SGHNT and CDR2 is YENEEA. CDR3 amino acids: CASSSGGPINNEQFF. In DNA, the CDR3 is TGTGCCAGCAGCTCGGGGGGACCGATAAACAATGAGCAGTTCTTC.

This chain joins TRBV7-9 and TRBJ2-7; 7 bases line up with TRBD2. With V trimmed by 0 bases and J by 7 bases, 3 bases remained unmatched. This CDR3 is 13 amino acids long. Germline CDR1 and CDR2: SEHNR and FQNEAQ (reference sequence). CDR3 sequence (DNA): TGTGCCAGCAGCTTAGCGGGAGGGTGGGAGCAGTACTTC. Its protein is CASSLAGGWEQYF.

This chain joins TRBV21-1 and TRBJ1-4. TRBV21-1 represents a pseudogene. The CDR3 contains 13 residues. The CDR3 sequence: CASNGDSSEKLFF. CDR3 coding DNA: TGTGCCAGCAACGGGGATTCCAGTGAAAAACTGTTTTTT.

V and J are TRBV5-5 and TRBJ1-3; 7 nucleotides line up with TRBD1. The length of the CDR3 is 16 residues. Germline CDR1 is SGHKS and CDR2 is YYEKEE (reference sequence). The V gene end was trimmed by 0 bases and the J gene end by 5 bases; junction bases not matched to a gene: 8. CDR3 in amino acids: CASSLAGTVARNTIYF. CDR3 nucleotide sequence: TGTGCCAGCAGCTTGGCCGGGACAGTCGCCCGAAACACCATATATTTT.

This chain links TRBV18 with TRBJ1-1; D is undetermined. Germline CDR1 KGHSH, CDR2 LQKENI. The V end was cut by 8 bases, the J end by 1 base, with 11 bases between. The CDR3 runs to 13 residues. The CDR3 sequence: CASAVQENTEAFF. In DNA, the CDR3 is TGTGCCAGCGCAGTACAAGAGAACACTGAAGCTTTCTTT.

CDR3 in DNA: TGTGCCGCGACTAGCGGGGGGTTTCCAGATACGCAGTATTTT. This gives the protein CAATSGGFPDTQYF. The chain couples TRBV6-5 to TRBJ2-3, with 13 bases aligning to TRBD2. Germline assignment: CDR1 MNHEY and CDR2 SVGAGI. The length of the CDR3 is 14 residues. V gave up 11 bases and J gave up 4 bases; unmatched junction bases: 6.

The rearrangement uses TRBV6-1 and TRBJ2-3; D is perhaps TRBD1 or TRBD2 (6 bases each). CDR3 length: 17 amino acids. CDR1 MNHNS and CDR2 SASEGT come from the germline V gene. V was cut by 4 bases and J by 0 bases, with 17 bases left in between. The CDR3 nucleotides read TGTGCCAGCAGTGGACCAGGCGGGACACCTAGCACAGATACGCAGTATTTT. Its protein is CASSGPGGTPSTDTQYF.

The chain carries TRBV28 and TRBJ1-5, with a weak D call TRBD1 (6 bases). CDR1 is MDHEN and CDR2 is SYDVKM in the germline V gene. The CDR3 consists of 15 residues. Trimming stripped 6 bases from V and 1 base from J, with 13 bases between. As DNA, the CDR3 is TGTGCCAGCAGGGCCGGGGGCCAGAGCAATCAGCCCCAGCATTTT. The encoded protein is CASRAGGQSNQPQHF.

This clone was seen only a few times. The chain joins TRBV7-2 to TRBJ2-7; D is undetermined. CDR1 is SGHTA, CDR2 FQGNSA, per germline. Trimming shortened V by 5 bases and J by 3 bases, and 5 bases separated the two germline ends. The CDR3 has 11 amino acids. The CDR3 region is CASSRDYEQYF. As DNA, the CDR3 is TGTGCCAGCAGCCGAGACTACGAGCAGTACTTC.

The CDR3 DNA follows: TGTGCCAGCAGCTTAGTTGGACTAGTATCCTACGAGCAGTACTTC. It codes for CASSLVGLVSYEQYF. The V call is TRBV11-2, the J call TRBJ2-7, with 7 bases matching TRBD2. The CDR3 is made up of 15 amino acids. V lost 1 base, J lost 1 base, and 4 bases stayed unmatched. Germline CDR1 is SGHAT and CDR2 is FQNNGV.

The V and J genes are TRBV27 and TRBJ1-1, with TRBD1 identical over 8 bases. Trimming took 5 bases from V and 4 from J; bases not matched to a gene: 9. This CDR3 spans 15 amino acids. CDR1 and CDR2 (germline): MNHEY, SMNVEV (reference sequence). CDR3 bases: TGTGCCAGCAGTGATTTACAGGGGGGAACCACTGAAGCTTTCTTT. Translating it yields CASSDLQGGTTEAFF.

This chain links TRBV4-3 with TRBJ2-7, with D perhaps TRBD2 (6 bases). Germline assignment: CDR1 LGHNA and CDR2 YSLEER. The CDR3 runs 15 residues. Trimming took 2 bases from V and 1 from J, leaving 12 bases between them. This chain's CDR3 is CASSQSPGASYEQYF. In DNA, the CDR3 is TGCGCCAGCAGCCAATCGCCGGGAGCGTCCTACGAGCAGTACTTC.

The chain links TRBV6-1 to TRBJ2-1, with TRBD2 matching 8 bases. The CDR3 has 14 amino acids. CDR1 is MNHNS, CDR2 SASEGT, per germline. Trimming took 11 bases from V and 6 from J; bases not matched to a gene: 12. CDR3 sequence (DNA): TGTGCCGTTCTGAGCGGGAGTGACGGCAATGAGCAGTTCTTC. Its protein product is CAVLSGSDGNEQFF.

V usage is TRBV9 and J usage is TRBJ1-1; the D is unclear. This CDR3 has 12 amino acids. Germline values: CDR1 SGDLS, CDR2 YYNGEE. V was trimmed by 4 bases and J by 3 bases, leaving 7 bases between them. The CDR3 region is CASSTPDTEAFF. CDR3 in DNA: TGTGCCAGCAGCACCCCGGACACTGAAGCTTTCTTT.

This clone was found once. The chain employs TRBV5-1 and TRBJ1-6; D is ambiguous. This CDR3 has 15 residues. Looked up from germline, CDR1 is SGHRS and CDR2 is YFSETQ. The V and J ends lost 4 bases and 6 bases respectively, with 14 bases between them. CDR3 sequence (DNA): TGCGCCAGCAGCGTTCTACTGGGTCCTAATTCACCCCTCCACTTT. It encodes CASSVLLGPNSPLHF. Complete variable domain (other parts from reference TRBV5-1 and TRBJ1-6): KAGVTQTPRYLIKTRGQQVTLSCSPISGHRSVSWYQQTPGQGLQFLFEYFSETQRNKGNFPGRFSGRQFSNSRSEMNVSTLELGDSALYLCASSVLLGPNSPLHFGNGTRLTVT.

The chain links TRBV6-5 to TRBJ1-1; weak D call: TRBD1 (5 bases). This CDR3 has 12 residues. Germline V gene lookup returns CDR1 MNHEY and CDR2 SVGAGI. V was pared by 2 bases and J by 10 bases, with 11 bases between. This CDR3 reads CASSYVDGGAFF. The CDR3 coding sequence is TGTGCCAGCAGTTACGTTGACGGGGGAGCTTTCTTT.

The chain combines TRBV11-3 with TRBJ2-3; D perhaps matches TRBD1 (5 bases). The CDR3 is made up of 15 amino acids. Trimming shortened V by 5 bases and J by 5 bases, and 17 bases separated the two germline ends. Germline V gene sequence: CDR1 SGHNT, CDR2 YENEEA. The CDR3 DNA is TGTGCCAGCAGCCCCCAAGATGGGGCCGGAGATACGCAGTATTTT. Protein product: CASSPQDGAGDTQYF.

The chain recombines TRBV6-1 with TRBJ2-1, with TRBD2 as a possible D gene (6 bases). Germline values: CDR1 MNHNS, CDR2 SASEGT. Trimming stripped 3 bases from V and 9 bases from J, with 12 bases between. The CDR3 runs to 13 residues. The CDR3 nucleotides read TGTGCCAGCAGTGAGTCGGGAGCGGTTGAGCAGTTCTTC. It encodes CASSESGAVEQFF.

The chain combines TRBV6-5 with TRBJ1-6, with D perhaps matching TRBD1 (5 bases). Trimming shortened V by 6 bases and J by 9 bases, and 18 bases separated the two germline ends. CDR3 length: 15 residues. The germline V gene encodes CDR1 MNHEY and CDR2 SVGAGI. The CDR3 sequence: CASSPGRRGSSPLHF. The CDR3 DNA reads as TGTGCCAGCAGCCCGGGACGCCGCGGGAGTTCACCCCTCCACTTT.

The rearrangement uses TRBV4-1 and TRBJ2-1; unclear D gene. Trimming stripped 0 bases from V and 2 bases from J, with 11 bases between. The CDR3 extends over 16 amino acids. From germline, CDR1 is MGHRA and CDR2 YSYEKL. The DNA for the CDR3 is TGCGCCAGCAGCCAAGATCGACACACAGCCTACAATGAGCAGTTCTTC. Its translation: CASSQDRHTAYNEQFF.

Written as DNA, the CDR3 is TGTGCCAGCAGCCGGGACACCAGGACGGGGGAGGCCCAGTACTTC. It is translated as CASSRDTRTGEAQYF. The chain employs TRBV5-4 and TRBJ2-5, with D perhaps TRBD1 or TRBD2 (6 bases each). The CDR3 has 15 amino acids. Per germline, CDR1 SGHNT and CDR2 YYREEE (reference sequence). The V end lost 4 bases, the J end lost 9 bases, and 22 bases lay between the germline ends. The complete variable domain, with remaining parts taken from reference TRBV5-4 and TRBJ2-5, reads ETGVTQSPTHLIKTRGQQVTLRCSSQSGHNTVSWYQQALGQGPQFIFQYYREEENGRGNFPPRFSGLQFPNYSSELNVNALELDDSALYLCASSRDTRTGEAQYFGPGTRLLVL.